This TCR beta chain was recovered during a study of shared clonotypes between healthy human individuals. About the research overall: The donor group consisted of two women and three men, aged 18 to 49.

Terminally differentiated effector memory CD45RA+ cells were left out of the naive CD8 fraction, which was CD45RO-negative and positively selected for CCR7. Study-level points and caveats: Limited genetic and exposure-history diversity came from having few donors.

Concerning this clone itself: What it binds is not known.

Germline values: CDR1 SEHNR, CDR2 FQNEAQ (reference sequence). The V end was cut by 4 bases, the J end by 4 bases, with 19 bases between. The CDR3 contains 16 residues. Running of the assay took place at deep level. Under the authors' procedure: Owing to the provision of junction-only sequences devoid of quality scores by immunoSEQ, filtering differed. Repertoires were generated with immunoSEQ multiplex PCR, while TCRdb's copy carries only in-frame clones and drops some. Clone size and V and J calls were adopted from that table, with D and trimming inferred from the DNA. The sample consists of around 610,000 clones, about 96% of them appearing once.

This chain connects TRBV7-9 to TRBJ1-1, with TRBD1 as a possible D gene (6 bases). This sequence was found in a woman in her thirties in good health. The material sequenced was naive CD8+ T cells sorted from blood. This CDR3 is CASSSTTGALGTEAFF. The CDR3 DNA reads TGTGCCAGCAGCTCTACGACGGGGGCATTAGGCACTGAAGCTTTCTTT.